Below are 21 T cell receptor beta chains sequenced from a single sample in a study of cytomegalovirus exposure and HLA in healthy donors. The primer mix had 60 Vbeta and 13 Jbeta primers. The repertoire was sequenced with immunoSEQ multiplex PCR; TCRdb's copy has only in-frame clones and lacks some. The profile covers some 200,000 clones, with 60% to 85% appearing a single time and over 1.5% taken by the ten largest. What was sequenced was PBMCs. The origin of the receptors is a girl between 5 and 17 years old in good health and CMV-seropositive.

The chain has TRBV4-3 and TRBJ2-1, with unresolved D. Germline CDR1 reads LGHNA; CDR2 reads YSLEER. This CDR3 spans 15 amino acids. Trimming stripped 4 bases from V and 3 bases from J, with 13 bases between. CDR3 coding DNA: TGCGCCAGCAGCCGGATTGGGCAGGACTACAATGAGCAGTTCTTC. Residues: CASSRIGQDYNEQFF.

The rearrangement joins TRBV9 to TRBJ2-5; D possibly corresponds to TRBD1 (6 bases). The germline gives CDR1 SGDLS, CDR2 YYNGEE. This CDR3 contains 15 residues. V lost 0 bases to trimming and J lost 5 bases, with 14 bases between them. The CDR3 spells CASSVAGTSLETQYF. In nucleotides, the CDR3 is TGTGCCAGCAGCGTAGCAGGGACATCGCTCGAGACCCAGTACTTC.

The gene calls are TRBV10-1 and TRBJ2-7; the match to TRBD2 covers 11 bases. Germline loops: CDR1 WNHNN, CDR2 SYGVQD (reference sequence). The length of the CDR3 is 15 residues. V shed 7 bases, J shed 0 bases, and the junction held 5 bases outside the gene matches. Written as DNA, the CDR3 is TGCGCCAGCAACCTACTAGCGGGGGCCTCCTACGAGCAGTACTTC. This gives the protein CASNLLAGASYEQYF.

V gene TRBV6-1 combines with J gene TRBJ2-1; the D is unclear. Germline V CDR1 and CDR2: MNHNS, SASEGT. There are 13 residues in the CDR3. V lost 2 bases, J lost 7 bases, and 9 bases lay in between. The chain's CDR3 is CASSETPQNEQFF. The CDR3 DNA follows: TGTGCCAGCAGTGAAACCCCCCAGAATGAGCAGTTCTTC.

V gene TRBV5-4 combines with J gene TRBJ2-2; maybe TRBD2 (5 bases). The CDR3 is 15 residues long. Trimming removed 0 bases at V and 9 bases at J, with 15 bases between. Germline V gene lookup returns CDR1 SGHNT and CDR2 YYREEE (reference sequence). The CDR3 here is CASSLAGSSERELFF. In DNA form, the CDR3 reads TGTGCCAGCAGCTTGGCGGGGTCTTCCGAGAGGGAGCTGTTTTTT.

The chain's CDR3 is CASSYSGNSYEQYF. Written as DNA, the CDR3 is TGTGCCAGCAGTTACTCGGGCAACTCCTACGAGCAGTACTTC. The J gene is TRBJ2-7, the V gene TRBV6-5; D unclear. Germline V lookup: CDR1 MNHEY, CDR2 SVGAGI. The CDR3 is 14 residues long. V lost 0 bases and J 0 bases, leaving 6 bases between the germline ends.

Judged by abundance, this clone is medium-sized. The chain combines TRBV6-4 with TRBJ2-6, with D possibly being TRBD1 (6 bases). The CDR3 sequence is 18 residues long. From germline, CDR1 is MRHNA and CDR2 SNTAGT. Trimming removed 0 bases at V and 1 base at J, with 13 bases between. CDR3 coding DNA: TGTGCCAGCAGTGACTCGAAGGACAGCTCGTCTGGGGCCAACGTCCTGACTTTC. Translation gives CASSDSKDSSSGANVLTF.

Details on this clone: The same CDR3 also results from other DNA sequences found in this sample. The chain uses TRBV6-5 and TRBJ2-7; 7 positions agree with TRBD1. The CDR3 covers 14 residues. Germline-derived CDR1 and CDR2 are MNHEY and SVGAGI. Trimming took 0 bases from V and 4 from J; bases not matched to a gene: 3. The CDR3 spells CASSYSDRAYEQYF. In DNA form, the CDR3 reads TGTGCCAGCAGTTACTCCGACAGGGCGTACGAGCAGTACTTC.

The chain has TRBV18 and TRBJ2-5, with D uncertain. From germline, CDR1 is KGHSH and CDR2 LQKENI. The CDR3 is 12 residues long. V gave up 3 bases and J gave up 2 bases, with 4 bases separating them. The CDR3 loop is CASSPAQETQYF. The DNA of the CDR3 is TGTGCCAGCTCACCTGCGCAAGAGACCCAGTACTTC.

V and J are TRBV9 and TRBJ1-1, with D perhaps matching TRBD1 (5 bases). Germline CDR1 reads SGDLS; CDR2 reads YYNGEE. The CDR3 length is 16 residues. V was clipped by 3 bases and J by 1 base, with 16 bases between them. The CDR3 region has the DNA TGTGCCAGCAGCGCCCCTCCAGGGTCGGAGAACACTGAAGCTTTCTTT. This translates into CASSAPPGSENTEAFF.

The chain joins TRBV7-2 to TRBJ2-2, with 8 bases fitting TRBD2. The CDR3 has 15 residues. V was pared by 5 bases and J by 1 base, with 3 bases of the junction left unmatched. The germline V gene has CDR1 SGHTA and CDR2 FQGNSA. CDR3 bases: TGTGCCAGCAGCCGTAGCGGGGTGAACACCGGGGAGCTGTTTTTT. Translated, it gives CASSRSGVNTGELFF.

The V call is TRBV9, the J call TRBJ2-7; no reliable D call. V was pared by 2 bases and J by 6 bases, with 12 bases between. The CDR3 loop spans 13 amino acids. Looked up from germline, CDR1 is SGDLS and CDR2 is YYNGEE. Written as DNA, the CDR3 is TGTGCCAGCAGCGTTTTTGAGGCTGGCGAGCAGTACTTC. It translates to CASSVFEAGEQYF.

This chain connects TRBV19 to TRBJ1-2; tentative D call: TRBD1 (5 bases). Trimming cost V 2 bases and J 5 bases, with 18 bases left between them. Looked up from germline, CDR1 is LNHDA and CDR2 is SQIVND (reference sequence). The length of the CDR3 is 16 residues. The CDR3 sequence: CASSISDSTLLYGYTF. DNA of the CDR3: TGTGCCAGTAGTATATCCGACAGTACCCTTTTATATGGCTACACCTTC.

V and J are TRBV11-2 and TRBJ2-7, with 9 bases fitting TRBD1. The CDR3 extends over 16 amino acids. In germline, CDR1 is SGHAT, CDR2 FQNNGV. The J segment lost 3 bases and the V segment lost 0 bases, leaving 6 bases of the junction unmatched. The CDR3 sequence: CASSLEGTGNLYEQYF. CDR3 DNA: TGTGCCAGCAGCTTAGAGGGGACAGGGAATCTCTACGAGCAGTACTTC.

The chain employs TRBV11-2 and TRBJ2-2; 8 nucleotides agree with TRBD1. Losses at the gene ends were 5 bases for V and 6 bases for J; bases not matched to a gene: 11. Germline CDR1 is SGHAT and CDR2 is FQNNGV. The CDR3 contains 16 residues. The CDR3 DNA sequence: TGTGCCAGCAGCACCGGGGACAGGTTAATCGCCGGGGAGCTGTTTTTT. Protein product: CASSTGDRLIAGELFF.

The chain employs TRBV5-4 and TRBJ2-1; 9 nucleotides line up with TRBD1. Germline-derived CDR1 and CDR2 are SGHNT and YYREEE (reference sequence). The CDR3 loop spans 16 amino acids. Trimming removed 3 bases from V and 8 bases from J; junction bases left unmatched: 12. In nucleotides, the CDR3 is TGTGCCAGCAGCTCCTACAGGGGGCGCGGAGTAGATGAGCAGTTCTTC. Protein product: CASSSYRGRGVDEQFF.

V gene TRBV6-1 combines with J gene TRBJ2-1; 11 nucleotides align to TRBD2. This CDR3 is built from 15 residues. J was trimmed by 7 bases and V by 5 bases; bases with no gene match: 7. The germline gives CDR1 MNHNS, CDR2 SASEGT. CDR3 in DNA: TGTGCCAGCAGTTCCGCTAGCGGGGGGCCTAATGAGCAGTTCTTC. This codes for CASSSASGGPNEQFF.

V usage is TRBV30 and J usage is TRBJ1-1; D is possibly TRBD1 (6 bases). CDR1 is GTSNPN and CDR2 is SVGIG in the germline V gene (reference sequence). This CDR3 has 13 amino acids. Trimming cost V 0 bases and J 7 bases, with 12 bases left between them. CDR3 protein: CAWSVIRGGEAFF. The CDR3 DNA sequence: TGTGCCTGGAGTGTAATTAGGGGGGGTGAAGCTTTCTTT. Full variable domain (missing parts from reference TRBV30 and TRBJ1-1): SQTIHQWPATLVQPVGSPLSLECTVEGTSNPNLYWYRQAAGRGLQLLFYSVGIGQISSEVPQNLSASRPQDRQFILSSKKLLLSDSGFYLCAWSVIRGGEAFFGQGTRLTVV.

In this sample, this clone turned up once. This chain uses TRBV5-8 with TRBJ2-7; TRBD1 agrees at 8 bases. CDR3 length: 16 residues. The ends lost 4 bases at V and 6 bases at J; junction bases unmatched: 15. CDR1 and CDR2 (germline): SGHTS, YDEGEE. As DNA, the CDR3 is TGTGCCAGCAGCCCCCCACCCCCCAGGACAGGGTCCGAGCAGTACTTC. It is translated as CASSPPPPRTGSEQYF. Drawing the rest from reference TRBV5-8 and TRBJ2-7, the complete variable domain is EAGVTQSPTHLIKTRGQQATLRCSPISGHTSVYWYQQALGLGLQFLLWYDEGEERNRGNFPPRFSGRQFPNYSSELNVNALELEDSALYLCASSPPPPRTGSEQYFGPGTRLTVT.

The J gene is TRBJ1-2, the V gene TRBV10-3, with D possibly being TRBD1 (6 bases). The CDR3 contains 12 residues. Trimming removed 10 bases at V and 4 bases at J, with 13 bases between. Germline values: CDR1 ENHRY, CDR2 SYGVKD. CDR3 sequence (DNA): TGTGCCACACAGACAGGTTCCTATGGCTACACCTTC. Residues: CATQTGSYGYTF.

With respect to this clone: Other DNA sequences of this sample code for an identical CDR3. In DNA, the CDR3 is TGTGCCAGCAGCTTAAGAGGAATCGATGAGCAGTTCTTC. Its protein product is CASSLRGIDEQFF. This chain links TRBV7-9 with TRBJ2-1; D is uncertain. Germline V gene lookup returns CDR1 SEHNR and CDR2 FQNEAQ (reference sequence). Trimming took off 2 bases at V and 8 bases at J, with 10 bases between the two ends. This CDR3 region has 13 residues.